This T cell receptor (beta chain) stems from a study of cytomegalovirus exposure and HLA in healthy donors. The CDR3 is made up of 14 amino acids. Germline trimming cut 5 bases from V and 9 bases from J; bases unmatched to any gene: 13. Germline assignment: CDR1 LNHDA and CDR2 SQIVND (reference sequence). Study-level points and caveats: According to a later analysis, donors in an Asian-associated ancestry cluster reportedly had fewer N-insertions than the roughly 640-donor mean. Listed as cytomegalovirus-associated were roughly 180 TCR beta chains. Three of the chains that were CMV-associated were confirmed in vitro to be specific for CMV antigens.

In the case of this clone: The antigen is not known.

13 Jbeta primers and 60 Vbeta primers were used for the PCR. The repertoire was sequenced with immunoSEQ multiplex PCR; TCRdb's copy has only in-frame clones and lacks some. Found here are approximately 110,000 clones, over 70% of them singletons; the top ten hold 4% to 5%. The chain recombines TRBV19 with TRBJ2-7; 7 bases match TRBD1. Specimen: PBMCs. The receptor was derived from a middle-aged woman in good health and CMV-seronegative. The CDR3: CASSPRDRSPLQYF. The CDR3 nucleotides read TGTGCCAGTAGTCCCCGGGACAGATCCCCCTTGCAGTACTTC.